The T cell receptor beta chain described here comes from a study of T-cell reconstitution after alpha-beta-depleted transplantation in children. General study findings and limits: One year after transplant, T-cell counts and diversity came mostly from newly produced T cells. Several hundred expanded graft clones reportedly supplied alpha-beta T cells about two months after transplant.

The length of the CDR3 is 16 residues. The germline V gene has CDR1 SGHRS and CDR2 YFSETQ. Trimming shortened V by 1 base and J by 5 bases, and 18 bases separated the two germline ends. Details on this clonotype: Its antigen is not known.

The authors prepared the TCRbeta library with unique molecular identifiers. Each CDR3 protein is one row after TCRdb ran MiXCR on the PCR reads. The data show some 110,000 distinct CDR3 sequences, about 9.3% seen once. Sequences were derived from PBMCs, sampled before TCRalphabeta/CD19-depleted stem cell transplant. The sequence was collected from a boy aged 2 to 10 with acute lymphoblastic leukemia, due to receive a stem cell transplant. The genes are TRBV5-1 and TRBJ2-5, with D perhaps TRBD1 (5 bases). DNA of the CDR3: TGCGCCAGCAGCTTGACAGGACGAGTATTTGAGGAGACCCAGTACTTC. This translates into CASSLTGRVFEETQYF.